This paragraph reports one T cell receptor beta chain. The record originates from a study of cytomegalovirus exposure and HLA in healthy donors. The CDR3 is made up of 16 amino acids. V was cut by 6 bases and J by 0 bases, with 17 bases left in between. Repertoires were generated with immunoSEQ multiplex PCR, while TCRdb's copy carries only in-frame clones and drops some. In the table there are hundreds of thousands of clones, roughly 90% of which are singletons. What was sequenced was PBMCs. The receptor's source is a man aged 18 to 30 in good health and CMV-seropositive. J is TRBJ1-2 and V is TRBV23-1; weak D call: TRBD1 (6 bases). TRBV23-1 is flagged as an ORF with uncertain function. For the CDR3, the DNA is TGCGCCAGCAGCCTTCCCCAGGGACATCCTAACTATGGCTACACCTTC. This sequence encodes CASSLPQGHPNYGYTF.